This T cell receptor (beta chain) was obtained from a study of blood T cell repertoires in COVID-19. About the research overall: PBMCs, B-cell-depleted T cells, or T cells provided the cDNA or gDNA that made up the material.

Method: immunoSEQ multiplex PCR; TCRdb's copy keeps in-frame clones and lacks some. The sample records roughly 220,000 clones, about 80% being singletons. The sequence came from a woman aged 25 to 39 who had recovered from COVID-19. Material for sequencing was peripheral blood.

CDR3 in DNA: TGCAGCGTTGAAGGGACACCAGGCACAGATACGCAGTATTTT. This sequence encodes CSVEGTPGTDTQYF. The rearrangement links TRBV29-1 to TRBJ2-3, with a tentative D call TRBD1 (5 bases). V was cut by 1 base and J by 1 base, with 9 bases left in between. The CDR3 consists of 14 residues. CDR1 and CDR2 from the germline V gene are SQVTM and ANQGSEA.